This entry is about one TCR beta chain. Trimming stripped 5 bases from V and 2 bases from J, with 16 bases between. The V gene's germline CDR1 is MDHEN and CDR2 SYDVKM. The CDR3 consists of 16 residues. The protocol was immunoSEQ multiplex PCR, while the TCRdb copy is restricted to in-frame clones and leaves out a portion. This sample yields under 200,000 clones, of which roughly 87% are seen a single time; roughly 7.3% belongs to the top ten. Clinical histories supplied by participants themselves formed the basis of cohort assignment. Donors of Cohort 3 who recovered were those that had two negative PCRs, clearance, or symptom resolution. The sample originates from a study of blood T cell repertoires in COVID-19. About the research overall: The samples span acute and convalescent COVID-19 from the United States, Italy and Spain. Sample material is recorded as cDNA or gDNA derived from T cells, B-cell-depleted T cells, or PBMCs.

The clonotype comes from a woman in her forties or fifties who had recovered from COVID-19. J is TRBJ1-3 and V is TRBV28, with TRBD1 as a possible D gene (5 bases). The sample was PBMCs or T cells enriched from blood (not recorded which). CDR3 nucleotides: TGTGCCAGCAGTAAAGCCTGGGGGGGTACTGGAAACACCATATATTTT. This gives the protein CASSKAWGGTGNTIYF.